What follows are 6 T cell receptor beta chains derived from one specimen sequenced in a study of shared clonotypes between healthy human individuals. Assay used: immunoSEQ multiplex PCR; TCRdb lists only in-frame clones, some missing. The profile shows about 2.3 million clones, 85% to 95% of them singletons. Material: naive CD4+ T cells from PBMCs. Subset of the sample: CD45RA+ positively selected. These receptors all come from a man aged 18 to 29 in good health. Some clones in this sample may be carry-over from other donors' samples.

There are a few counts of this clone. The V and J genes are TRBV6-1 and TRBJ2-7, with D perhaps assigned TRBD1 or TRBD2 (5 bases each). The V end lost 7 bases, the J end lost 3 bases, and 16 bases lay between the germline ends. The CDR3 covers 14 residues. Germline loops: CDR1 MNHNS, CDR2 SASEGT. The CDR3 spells CASTYGTNLYEQYF. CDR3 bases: TGTGCCAGCACCTACGGGACGAATCTCTACGAGCAGTACTTC.

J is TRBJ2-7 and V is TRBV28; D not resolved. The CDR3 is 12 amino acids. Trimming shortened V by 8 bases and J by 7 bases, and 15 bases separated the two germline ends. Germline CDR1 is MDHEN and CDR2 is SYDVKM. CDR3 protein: CASPNPQGEQYF. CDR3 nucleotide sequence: TGTGCCAGCCCTAACCCCCAAGGGGAGCAGTACTTC. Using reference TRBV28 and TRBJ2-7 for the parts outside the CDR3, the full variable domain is DVKVTQSSRYLVKRTGEKVFLECVQDMDHENMFWYRQDPGLGLRLIYFSYDVKMKEKGDIPEGYSVSREKKERFSLILESASTNQTSMYLCASPNPQGEQYFGPGTRLTVT.

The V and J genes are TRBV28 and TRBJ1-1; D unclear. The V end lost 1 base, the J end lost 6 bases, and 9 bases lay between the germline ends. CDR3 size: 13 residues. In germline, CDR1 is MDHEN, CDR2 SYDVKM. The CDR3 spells CASSLYGPPEAFF. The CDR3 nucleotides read TGTGCCAGCAGTTTATACGGACCGCCTGAAGCTTTCTTT.

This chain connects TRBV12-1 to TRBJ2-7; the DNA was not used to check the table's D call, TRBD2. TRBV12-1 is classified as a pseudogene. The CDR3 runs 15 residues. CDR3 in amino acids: CASSFSGREAYEQYF. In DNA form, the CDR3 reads TGTGCCAGCAGCTTTTCTGGGCGGGAGGCATACGAGCAGTACTTC.

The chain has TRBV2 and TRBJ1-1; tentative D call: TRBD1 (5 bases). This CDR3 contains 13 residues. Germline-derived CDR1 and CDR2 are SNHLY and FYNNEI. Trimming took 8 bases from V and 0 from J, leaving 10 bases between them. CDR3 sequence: CASHGDVNTEAFF. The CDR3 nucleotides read TGTGCCAGCCATGGGGACGTGAACACTGAAGCTTTCTTT.

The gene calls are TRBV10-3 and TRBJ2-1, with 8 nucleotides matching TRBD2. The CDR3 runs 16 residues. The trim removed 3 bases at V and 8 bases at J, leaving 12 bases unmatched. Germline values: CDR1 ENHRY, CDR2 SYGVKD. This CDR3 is CAISEFSKRESHEQFF. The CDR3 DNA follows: TGTGCCATCAGTGAATTTAGTAAGCGGGAGAGCCATGAGCAGTTCTTC.